The next 3 T cell receptor beta chains were all read from a single sample in a study of blood T cell repertoires in COVID-19. Some clones are missing from TCRdb's copy, which holds only in-frame ones; the method was immunoSEQ multiplex PCR. The sample contains 360,000 or so clones, roughly 90% of which appear only once. The sample consisted of peripheral blood. The receptors originated from a man aged 18 to 30 with active or convalescent COVID-19.

The rearrangement joins TRBV29-1 to TRBJ1-2; 7 bases align to TRBD1. The CDR3 loop spans 13 amino acids. Germline values: CDR1 SQVTM, CDR2 ANQGSEA. The V segment lost 7 bases and the J segment 8 bases; nucleotides outside the gene matches: 13. CDR3 nucleotide sequence: TGCAGCGCCGCGGGCTGGACAGGTAGCGGCTACACCTTC. It specifies CSAAGWTGSGYTF.

The chain recombines TRBV4-1 with TRBJ2-7, with D possibly being TRBD2 (6 bases). Germline V lookup: CDR1 MGHRA, CDR2 YSYEKL. The CDR3 extends over 15 amino acids. The V and J ends lost 0 bases and 2 bases respectively, with 11 bases between them. Here the CDR3 DNA reads TGCGCCAGCAGCCAAGACCTCTGGGAGGCCTACGAGCAGTACTTC. Translated: CASSQDLWEAYEQYF.

In the case of this clone: Other DNA sequences within the sample encode an identical CDR3. This chain links TRBV7-9 with TRBJ1-1; a weak D match, TRBD1 (6 bases). Deletions cut 1 base from V and 9 bases from J, with 9 bases between. The CDR3 covers 12 residues. In germline, CDR1 is SEHNR, CDR2 FQNEAQ (reference sequence). The CDR3 coding sequence is TGTGCCAGCAGCTTAGGTGGACAGAAAGCTTTCTTT. Residues: CASSLGGQKAFF.